The rows below give T cell receptor beta chains drawn from one sample of a study of CD8 T cells in Susac syndrome. TCRdb fed the immunoSEQ multiplex PCR reads into MiXCR, producing one record per CDR3 protein. The sample has 190,000 or so distinct CDR3 sequences, around 93% seen once. Sequencing was done on a sample of CD4+ T cells from PBMCs. The source is a human donor with multiple sclerosis. Both conserved end residues are part of each CDR3. Each record gives: clone size, J gene, D gene, CDR3 length, V gene, CDR3 DNA, CDR3 protein. The D gene is left open where the match is weak. Clone size appears in some rows only: once, few, many, or a class for an expanded clone.

clone_size: once
j_call: TRBJ2-3
d_call: .
cdr3_length: 14
v_call: TRBV20-1
cdr3_nt: TGCAGTGCTTATTTAGGCGCCGGAACAGATACGCAGTATTTT
cdr3_aa: CSAYLGAGTDTQYF

clone_size: .
j_call: TRBJ2-1
d_call: .
cdr3_length: 12
v_call: TRBV7-9
cdr3_nt: TGTGCCAGCAGCTCCAACTCCGATGAGCAGTTCTTC
cdr3_aa: CASSSNSDEQFF

clone_size: .
j_call: TRBJ1-1
d_call: TRBD1
cdr3_length: 15
v_call: TRBV30
cdr3_nt: TGTGCCTGGTGGAGGTCGGACAGGGGAAAGGGGGAAGCTTTCTTT
cdr3_aa: CAWWRSDRGKGEAFF

clone_size: .
j_call: TRBJ2-7
d_call: TRBD1
cdr3_length: 11
v_call: TRBV3-1
cdr3_nt: TGTGCCGCGGGACAGGGCTACGAGCAGTACTTC
cdr3_aa: CAAGQGYEQYF

clone_size: .
j_call: TRBJ2-2
d_call: TRBD1
cdr3_length: 13
v_call: TRBV29-1
cdr3_nt: TGCAGCGCTGACAGGGGGCAAACCGGGGAGCTGTTTTTT
cdr3_aa: CSADRGQTGELFF

clone_size: .
j_call: TRBJ1-1
d_call: .
cdr3_length: 14
v_call: TRBV29-1
cdr3_nt: TGCAGCGCCGAACTCGGGTTCATGAACACTGAAGCTTTCTTT
cdr3_aa: CSAELGFMNTEAFF

clone_size: .
j_call: TRBJ2-7
d_call: .
cdr3_length: 13
v_call: TRBV29-1
cdr3_nt: TGCAGCGTGGACGAAAATGGGACCGACGAGCAGTACTTC
cdr3_aa: CSVDENGTDEQYF

clone_size: .
j_call: TRBJ2-2
d_call: .
cdr3_length: 16
v_call: TRBV20-1
cdr3_nt: TGCAGTGCTAGAGATGTCAACCAGGGGAACACCGGGGAGCTGTTTTTT
cdr3_aa: CSARDVNQGNTGELFF

clone_size: .
j_call: TRBJ1-2
d_call: .
cdr3_length: 14
v_call: TRBV5-4
cdr3_nt: TGTGCCAGCAGCTTGGTGGGGCAGGACTATGGCTACACCTTC
cdr3_aa: CASSLVGQDYGYTF

clone_size: .
j_call: TRBJ1-1
d_call: .
cdr3_length: 15
v_call: TRBV7-9
cdr3_nt: TGTGCCAGCAGCTTACGACAGGCCCTGAGCACTGAAGCTTTCTTT
cdr3_aa: CASSLRQALSTEAFF